This T cell receptor (beta chain) is from a study of Ad26.COV2.S vaccination and SARS-CoV-2 variants. Method: immunoSEQ multiplex PCR; TCRdb's copy keeps in-frame clones and lacks some. The table lists fewer than 400,000 clones, around 84% of them singletons. Treatment indicated: over 15 received Ad26.COV2.S at low or high dose, single or two shots; a few received placebo; per-sample allocation not given. Sampling happened 63 days after the first vaccine or placebo injection. The junction had 15 bases not matched to a gene; V was cut back by 3 bases and J by 4 bases. The CDR3 is 17 amino acids. CDR1 and CDR2 (germline): SGDLS, YYNGEE.

The sample was peripheral blood, taken in a trial of Ad26.COV2.S vaccine versus placebo. The genes are TRBV9 and TRBJ2-5; 7 positions match TRBD1. This TCR was sampled from a person aged 18 to 65 who received the Ad26.COV2.S COVID-19 vaccine or a placebo. CDR3 nucleotide sequence: TGTGCCAGCAGCGAAGGGGGCGGGTACGAAGGAGGAGAGACCCAGTACTTC. This codes for CASSEGGGYEGGETQYF. Drawing the rest from reference TRBV9 and TRBJ2-5, the complete variable domain is DSGVTQTPKHLITATGQRVTLRCSPRSGDLSVYWYQQSLDQGLQFLIQYYNGEERAKGNILERFSAQQFPDLHSELNLSSLELGDSALYFCASSEGGGYEGGETQYFGPGTRLLVL.